Included here is one T cell receptor beta chain sequence, with context. Its antigen is undetermined. This specimen comes from a study of siplizumab effects on memory and regulatory T cells. Each sample contributed around 10^5 TCR templates to the assay. The method was immunoSEQ multiplex PCR; TCRdb's version includes in-frame clones alone and lacks a portion of them. The repertoire holds about 56,000 clones, around 97% seen once, with roughly 0.99% in the top ten. Study-wide points: Alloreactive sequences traceable to unstimulated CD4+ memory cells were significantly reduced by siplizumab. Naive T cell populations appeared to exhibit greater diversity than memory cells and appeared to be major alloresponse contributors.

This clonotype was sampled from a human donor in good health. The sequencing input was naive CD8+ T cells sorted from blood.

CDR3 protein: CASSIDRVNEQYF. The CDR3 nucleotides read TGTGCCAGTAGTATAGATCGGGTTAACGAGCAGTACTTC. The chain recombines TRBV19 with TRBJ2-7, with D hard to call. The V and J ends lost 0 bases and 5 bases respectively, with 8 bases between them. The germline V gene has CDR1 LNHDA and CDR2 SQIVND (reference sequence). CDR3 length equals 13 residues.